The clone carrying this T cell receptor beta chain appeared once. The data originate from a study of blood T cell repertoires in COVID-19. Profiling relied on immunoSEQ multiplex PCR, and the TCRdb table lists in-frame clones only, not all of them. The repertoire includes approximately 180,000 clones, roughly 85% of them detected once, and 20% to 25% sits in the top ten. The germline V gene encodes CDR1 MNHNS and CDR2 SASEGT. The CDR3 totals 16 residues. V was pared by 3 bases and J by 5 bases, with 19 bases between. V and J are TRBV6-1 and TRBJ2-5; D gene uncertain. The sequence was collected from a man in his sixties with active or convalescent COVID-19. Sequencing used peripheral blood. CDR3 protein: CASSDQAGLPGETQYF. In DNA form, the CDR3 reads TGTGCCAGCAGTGATCAGGCAGGCCTGCCTGGGGAGACCCAGTACTTC.